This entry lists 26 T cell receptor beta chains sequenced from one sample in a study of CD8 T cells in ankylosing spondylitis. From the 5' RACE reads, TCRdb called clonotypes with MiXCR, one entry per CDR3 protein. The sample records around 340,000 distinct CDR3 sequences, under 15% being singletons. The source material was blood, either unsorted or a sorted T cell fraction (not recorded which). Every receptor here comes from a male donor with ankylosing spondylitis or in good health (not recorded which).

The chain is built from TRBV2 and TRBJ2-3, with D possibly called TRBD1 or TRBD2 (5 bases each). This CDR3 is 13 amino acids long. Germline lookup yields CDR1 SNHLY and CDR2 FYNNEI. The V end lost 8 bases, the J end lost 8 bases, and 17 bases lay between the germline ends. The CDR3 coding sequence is TGTGCCAGCGGGGGTGGTCGGGACGTTACGCAGTATTTT. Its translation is CASGGGRDVTQYF.

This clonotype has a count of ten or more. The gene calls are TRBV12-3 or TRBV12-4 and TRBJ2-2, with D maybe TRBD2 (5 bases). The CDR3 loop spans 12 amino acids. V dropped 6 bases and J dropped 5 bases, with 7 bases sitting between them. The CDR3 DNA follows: TGTGCCAGCAGGGACTTAACCGGGGAGCTGTTTTTT. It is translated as CASRDLTGELFF.

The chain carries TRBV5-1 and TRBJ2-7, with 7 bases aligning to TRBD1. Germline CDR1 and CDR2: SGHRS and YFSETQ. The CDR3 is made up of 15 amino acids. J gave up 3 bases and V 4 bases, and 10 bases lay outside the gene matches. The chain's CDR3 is CASSTTGQTRYEQYF. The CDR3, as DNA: TGCGCCAGCAGCACCACGGGACAGACCCGCTACGAGCAGTACTTC.

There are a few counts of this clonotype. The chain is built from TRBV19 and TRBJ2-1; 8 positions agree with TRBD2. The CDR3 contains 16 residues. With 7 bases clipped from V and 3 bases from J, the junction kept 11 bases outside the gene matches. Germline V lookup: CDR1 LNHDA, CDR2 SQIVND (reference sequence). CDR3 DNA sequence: TGTGCCAGTAACGCGCGGGGGGCTAGCGGCTACAATGAGCAGTTCTTC. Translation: CASNARGASGYNEQFF.

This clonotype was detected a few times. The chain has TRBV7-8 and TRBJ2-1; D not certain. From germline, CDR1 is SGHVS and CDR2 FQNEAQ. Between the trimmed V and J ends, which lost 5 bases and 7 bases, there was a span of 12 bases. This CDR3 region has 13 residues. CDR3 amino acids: CASSPSVGNEQFF. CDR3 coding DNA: TGTGCCAGCAGCCCCTCGGTAGGAAATGAGCAGTTCTTC.

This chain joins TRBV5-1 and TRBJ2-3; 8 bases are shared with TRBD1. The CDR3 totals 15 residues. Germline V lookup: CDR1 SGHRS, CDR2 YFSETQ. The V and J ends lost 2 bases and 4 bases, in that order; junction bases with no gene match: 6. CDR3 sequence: CASSFGTGSSDTQYF. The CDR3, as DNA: TGCGCCAGCAGCTTCGGGACAGGATCATCAGATACGCAGTATTTT.

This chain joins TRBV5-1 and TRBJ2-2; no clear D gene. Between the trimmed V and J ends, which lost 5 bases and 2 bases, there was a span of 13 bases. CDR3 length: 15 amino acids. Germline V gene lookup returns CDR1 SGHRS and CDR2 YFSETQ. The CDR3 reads CASSAGHLNTGELFF. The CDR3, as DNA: TGCGCCAGCAGTGCCGGTCACCTCAACACCGGGGAGCTGTTTTTT.

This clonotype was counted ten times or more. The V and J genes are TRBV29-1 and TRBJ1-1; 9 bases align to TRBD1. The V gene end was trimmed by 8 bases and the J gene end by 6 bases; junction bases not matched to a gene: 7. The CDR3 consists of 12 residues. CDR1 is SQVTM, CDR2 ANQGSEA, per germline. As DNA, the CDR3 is TGCAGCTTGGGACAGGGAGGAGCTGAAGCTTTCTTT. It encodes CSLGQGGAEAFF.

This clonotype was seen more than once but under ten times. The CDR3 DNA is TGTGCCAGCAGTTTAACGGGAGCGGGCTCACCCCTCCACTTT. Encoded protein: CASSLTGAGSPLHF. V is TRBV12-3 or TRBV12-4 and J is TRBJ1-6; D is unclear. V dropped 2 bases and J dropped 10 bases, with 12 bases sitting between them. This CDR3 is 14 amino acids long.

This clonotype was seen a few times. The CDR3 nucleotides read TGTGCCAGCAGCCGAGGAGCGGGAGTGGTCCAGAATGAGCAGTTCTTC. Amino acids: CASSRGAGVVQNEQFF. V usage is TRBV6-1 and J usage is TRBJ2-1, with 8 nucleotides matching TRBD2. The germline gives CDR1 MNHNS, CDR2 SASEGT. This CDR3 has 16 residues. J lost 7 bases, V lost 6 bases, and 14 bases had no gene match.

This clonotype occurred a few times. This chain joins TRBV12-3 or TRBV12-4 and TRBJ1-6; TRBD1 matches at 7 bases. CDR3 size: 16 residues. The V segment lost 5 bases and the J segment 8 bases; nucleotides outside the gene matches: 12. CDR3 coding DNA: TGTGCCAGCAGTATGAGTTTAAGTCAGGGGGATTCACCCCTCCACTTT. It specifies CASSMSLSQGDSPLHF.

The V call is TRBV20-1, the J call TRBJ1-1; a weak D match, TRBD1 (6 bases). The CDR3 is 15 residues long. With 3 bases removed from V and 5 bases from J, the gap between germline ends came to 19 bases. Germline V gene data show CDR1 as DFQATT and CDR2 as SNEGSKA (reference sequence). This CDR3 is CSAREGGTDSTEAFF. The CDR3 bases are TGCAGTGCTAGGGAGGGGGGGACGGATAGTACTGAAGCTTTCTTT.

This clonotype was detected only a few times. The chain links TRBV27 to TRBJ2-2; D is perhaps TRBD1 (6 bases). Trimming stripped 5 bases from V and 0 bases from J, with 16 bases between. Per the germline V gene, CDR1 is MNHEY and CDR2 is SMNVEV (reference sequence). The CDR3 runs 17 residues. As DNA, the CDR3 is TGTGCCAGCAGTCCCACGGGGACAAACGCGAACACCGGGGAGCTGTTTTTT. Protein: CASSPTGTNANTGELFF.

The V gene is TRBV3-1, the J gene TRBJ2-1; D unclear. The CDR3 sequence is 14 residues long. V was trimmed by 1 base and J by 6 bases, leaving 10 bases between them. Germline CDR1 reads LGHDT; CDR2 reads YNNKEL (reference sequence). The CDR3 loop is CASSQGPPVNEQFF. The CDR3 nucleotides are TGTGCCAGCAGCCAAGGTCCCCCGGTCAATGAGCAGTTCTTC.

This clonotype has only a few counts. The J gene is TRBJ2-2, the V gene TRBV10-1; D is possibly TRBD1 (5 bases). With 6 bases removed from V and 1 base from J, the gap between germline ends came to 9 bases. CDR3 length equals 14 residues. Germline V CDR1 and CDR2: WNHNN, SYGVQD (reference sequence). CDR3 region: CASRKTGNTGELFF. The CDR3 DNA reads TGCGCCAGCAGAAAAACAGGGAACACCGGGGAGCTGTTTTTT.

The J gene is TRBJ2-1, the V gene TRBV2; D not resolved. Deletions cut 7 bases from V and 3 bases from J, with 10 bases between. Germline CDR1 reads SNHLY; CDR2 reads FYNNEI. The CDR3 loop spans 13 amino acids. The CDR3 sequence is CASTFGSYNEQFF. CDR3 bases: TGTGCCAGCACTTTCGGCAGCTACAATGAGCAGTTCTTC.

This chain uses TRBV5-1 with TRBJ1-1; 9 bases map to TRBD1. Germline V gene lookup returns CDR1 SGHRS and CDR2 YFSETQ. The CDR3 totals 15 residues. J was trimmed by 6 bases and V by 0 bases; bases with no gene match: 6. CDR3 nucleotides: TGCGCCAGCAGCTTGGGACAGGGGGTGTGGGCTGAAGCTTTCTTT. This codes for CASSLGQGVWAEAFF.

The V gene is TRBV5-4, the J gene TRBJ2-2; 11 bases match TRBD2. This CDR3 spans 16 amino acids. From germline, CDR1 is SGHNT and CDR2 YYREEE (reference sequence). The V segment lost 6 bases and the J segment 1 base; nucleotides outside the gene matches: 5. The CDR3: CASTSGLAGNTGELFF. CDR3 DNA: TGTGCCAGCACCTCCGGACTAGCGGGGAACACCGGGGAGCTGTTTTTT.

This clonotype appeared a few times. In nucleotides, the CDR3 is TGTGCCAGCAGCTTAGAAATATGGCCCTACAATGAGCAGTTCTTC. Translating gives CASSLEIWPYNEQFF. V gene TRBV7-2 combines with J gene TRBJ2-1, with D unclear. Trimming removed 1 base from V and 2 bases from J, with 9 bases in between. The CDR3 is 15 amino acids. Germline CDR1 and CDR2: SGHTA and FQGNSA.

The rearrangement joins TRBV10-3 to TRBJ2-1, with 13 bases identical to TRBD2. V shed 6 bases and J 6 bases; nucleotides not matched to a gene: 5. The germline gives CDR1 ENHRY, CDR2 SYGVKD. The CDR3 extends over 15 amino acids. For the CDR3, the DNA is TGTGCCATCAGCACGGGACTAGCGGGACCCAATGAGCAGTTCTTC. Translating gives CAISTGLAGPNEQFF.

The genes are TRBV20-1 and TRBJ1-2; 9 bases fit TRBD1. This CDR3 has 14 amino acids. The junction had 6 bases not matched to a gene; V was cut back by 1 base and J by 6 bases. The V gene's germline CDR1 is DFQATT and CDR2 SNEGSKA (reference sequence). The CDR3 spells CSARGPTGGDGYTF. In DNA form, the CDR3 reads TGCAGTGCTAGAGGGCCCACAGGGGGCGATGGCTACACCTTC.

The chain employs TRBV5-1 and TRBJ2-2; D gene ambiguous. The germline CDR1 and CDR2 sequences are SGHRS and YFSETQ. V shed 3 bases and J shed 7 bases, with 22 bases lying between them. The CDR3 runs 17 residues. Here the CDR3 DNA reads TGCGCCAGCAGCTCGGAAGCCGGACCGGCCGGCGGCGGGGAGCTGTTTTTT. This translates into CASSSEAGPAGGGELFF.

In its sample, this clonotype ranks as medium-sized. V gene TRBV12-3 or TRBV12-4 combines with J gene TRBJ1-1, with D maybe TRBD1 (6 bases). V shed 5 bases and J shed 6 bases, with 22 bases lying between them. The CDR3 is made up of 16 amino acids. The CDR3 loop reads CASSPLRVAKGAEAFF. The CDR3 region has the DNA TGTGCCAGCAGTCCATTGAGAGTAGCGAAGGGGGCTGAAGCTTTCTTT.

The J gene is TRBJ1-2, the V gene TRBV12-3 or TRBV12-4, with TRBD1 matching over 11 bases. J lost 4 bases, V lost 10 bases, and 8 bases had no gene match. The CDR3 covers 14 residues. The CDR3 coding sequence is TGTGCCACCCAGGACAGGGGGCATGGCTATGGCTACACCTTC. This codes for CATQDRGHGYGYTF.

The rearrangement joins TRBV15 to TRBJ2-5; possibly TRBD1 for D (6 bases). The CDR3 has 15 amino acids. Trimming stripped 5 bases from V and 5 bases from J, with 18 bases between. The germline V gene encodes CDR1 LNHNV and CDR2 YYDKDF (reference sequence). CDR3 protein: CATSRQAVTMETQYF. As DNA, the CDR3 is TGTGCCACCAGCCGACAGGCGGTGACGATGGAGACCCAGTACTTC.

The CDR3 DNA reads TGTGCCAGCAGTACGACCGGGGACAGTTACACCGGGGAGCTGTTTTTT. Amino acid sequence: CASSTTGDSYTGELFF. The V and J genes are TRBV6-4 and TRBJ2-2, with TRBD1 identical over 7 bases. The J segment lost 3 bases and the V segment lost 5 bases, leaving 9 bases of the junction unmatched. This CDR3 is 16 amino acids long. Germline V gene sequence: CDR1 MRHNA, CDR2 SNTAGT.